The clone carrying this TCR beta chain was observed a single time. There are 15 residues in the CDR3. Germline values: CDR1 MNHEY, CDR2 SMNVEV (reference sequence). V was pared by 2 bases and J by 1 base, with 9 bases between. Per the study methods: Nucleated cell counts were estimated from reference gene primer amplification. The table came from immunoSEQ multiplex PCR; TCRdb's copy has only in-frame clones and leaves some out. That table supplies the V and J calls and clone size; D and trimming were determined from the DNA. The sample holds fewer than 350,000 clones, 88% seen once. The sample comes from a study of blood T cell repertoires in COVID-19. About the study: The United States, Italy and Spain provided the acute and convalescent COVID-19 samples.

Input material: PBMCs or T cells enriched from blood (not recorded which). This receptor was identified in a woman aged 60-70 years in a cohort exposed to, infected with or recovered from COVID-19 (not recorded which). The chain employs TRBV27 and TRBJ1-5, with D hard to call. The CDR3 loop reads CASSLEGRSNQPQHF. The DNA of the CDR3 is TGTGCCAGCAGTTTAGAGGGCCGGAGCAATCAGCCCCAGCATTTT.